This is a list of T cell receptor beta chains from one sample in a study of blood T cell repertoires in COVID-19. Assay used: immunoSEQ multiplex PCR; TCRdb lists only in-frame clones, some missing. The sample holds tens of thousands of clones, approximately 84% seen once. The specimen was peripheral blood. The receptors were gathered from a man at least 80 years old in a cohort sampled during active COVID-19. Each CDR3 is given with its conserved first and last residue. Each record gives: V gene, J gene, clone size, D gene, CDR3 protein, CDR3 DNA. The D gene is left open where the match is weak. Part of the rows lack a size; the others show once, few, many or a class for expanded clones.

>TRBV30|TRBJ1-5|NA|NA
CAWSPRGGLSNQPQHF
TGTGCCTGGAGTCCCCGGGGGGGGCTTAGCAATCAGCCCCAGCATTTT
>TRBV10-3|TRBJ1-5|few|NA
CAISERAGDQPQHF
TGTGCCATCAGTGAAAGGGCGGGGGATCAGCCCCAGCATTTT
>TRBV19|TRBJ2-5|NA|NA
CASSMPGAGETQYF
TGTGCCAGTAGTATGCCAGGGGCAGGTGAGACCCAGTACTTC
>TRBV12-5|TRBJ1-2|NA|TRBD1
CASGSNRDSYGYTF
TGTGCTAGTGGTTCCAACCGGGACAGCTATGGCTACACCTTC
>TRBV6-2/TRBV6-3|TRBJ2-7|NA|NA
CASSYDDRPSYEQYF
TGTGCCAGCAGTTACGATGACAGGCCCTCCTACGAGCAGTACTTC
>TRBV5-6|TRBJ1-5|NA|NA
CASSRRGSNQPQHF
TGTGCCAGCAGCCGTCGCGGTAGCAATCAGCCCCAGCATTTT
>TRBV11-1|TRBJ2-1|NA|NA
CASSRTGNNNEQFF
TGTGCCAGCAGCCGCACCGGGAACAACAATGAGCAGTTCTTC
>TRBV7-9|TRBJ1-1|NA|NA
CASTESGATEAFF
TGTGCCAGCACCGAATCAGGGGCCACTGAAGCTTTCTTT
>TRBV5-1|TRBJ1-6|once|TRBD1
CASSLEPGGRNSPLHF
TGCGCCAGCAGCTTGGAGCCAGGGGGTAGAAATTCACCCCTCCACTTT
>TRBV6-6|TRBJ1-2|once|NA
CASSYSRLAAYGYTF
TGTGCCAGCAGTTACTCGCGATTAGCAGCCTATGGCTACACCTTC
>TRBV6-5|TRBJ2-1|NA|TRBD2
CASSKQAGERNEQFF
TGTGCCAGCTCCAAACAGGCGGGGGAGCGGAATGAGCAGTTCTTC